This T cell receptor beta chain was obtained from a study of T-cell memory formation after mild COVID-19. Study-level results: Some clones that responded turned up in pre-infection memory, which suggests that cross-reactive memory joined in. Researchers report contracting CD4+ clones mostly in CM and EM, with CD8+ clones in EMRA. Still unconfirmed is whether the second-wave clones peaking on day 37 recognized SARS-CoV-2.

Germline assignment: CDR1 SGHTA and CDR2 FQGNSA. CDR3 size: 14 residues. V was pared by 5 bases and J by 2 bases, with 13 bases between. TCR alpha and TCR beta cDNA libraries carrying sample barcodes and UMIs came from 5'RACE with constant-segment primers. TCRdb called the 5' RACE reads again in MiXCR, with one record for every CDR3 protein. In the table there are 350,000 to 550,000 distinct CDR3 sequences, 15% to 20% of which are singletons. Worth noting for this clonotype: Its antigen is currently unknown.

The V call is TRBV7-2, the J call TRBJ2-7; perhaps TRBD1 as D (6 bases). This receptor was obtained from a young man who had mild COVID-19 (a few samples of this study predate the infection). Cell type and time point are not known. Input material: PBMCs or a T cell subset sorted from them (not recorded which). This CDR3 is CASSPPRGPYEQYF. CDR3 bases: TGTGCCAGCAGCCCTCCCAGGGGCCCCTACGAGCAGTACTTC.